Each of the 3 T cell receptor beta chains below was sequenced from the same sample in a study of T cell responses to AZD1222 COVID-19 vaccine. Data came from immunoSEQ multiplex PCR; TCRdb stores just in-frame clones and leaves some out. The table records around 110,000 clones, 80% to 90% of them present only once. Sequenced material: peripheral blood, taken on day 0 of MenACWY control vaccination. These receptors came from an adult in good health.

This clone is a singleton in its sample. The rearrangement uses TRBV2 and TRBJ2-5; 11 nucleotides agree with TRBD1. Germline CDR1 SNHLY, CDR2 FYNNEI. Trimming took 4 bases from V and 1 from J; bases not matched to a gene: 2. The CDR3 runs 15 residues. This CDR3 reads CASSAGQGGQETQYF. Written as DNA, the CDR3 is TGTGCCAGCAGTGCGGGACAGGGGGGCCAAGAGACCCAGTACTTC. The entire variable domain, with the rest obtained from reference TRBV2 and TRBJ2-5, is as follows: EPEVTQTPSHQVTQMGQEVILRCVPISNHLYFYWYRQILGQKVEFLVSFYNNEISEKSEIFDDQFSVERPDGSNFTLKIRSTKLEDSAMYFCASSAGQGGQETQYFGPGTRLLVL.

This sequence joins TRBV2 and TRBJ2-4; D uncertain. CDR1 and CDR2 (germline): SNHLY, FYNNEI. There are 16 residues in the CDR3. Trimming removed 2 bases at V and 4 bases at J, with 15 bases between. CDR3 sequence reads: CASSEIEIRAKNIQYF. CDR3 sequence (DNA): TGTGCCAGCAGTGAAATCGAGATCCGGGCTAAAAACATTCAGTACTTC.

This chain joins TRBV30 and TRBJ1-1, with D perhaps matching TRBD1 (5 bases). The V gene's germline CDR1 is GTSNPN and CDR2 SVGIG (reference sequence). V was shortened by 1 base and J by 1 base, with 7 bases between the two germline ends. The CDR3 consists of 13 residues. The CDR3 protein is CAWSGGQNTEAFF. As DNA, the CDR3 is TGTGCCTGGAGTGGGGGCCAGAACACTGAAGCTTTCTTT.